A selection of T cell receptor beta chains follows, all from one sample in a study of blood T cells in healthy people across ages. Using its own MiXCR run on the 5' RACE reads, TCRdb lists one record per CDR3 protein. This sample carries 1,800,000 or so distinct CDR3 sequences, around 42% of them seen once, and the ten largest clones take 20% to 25%. Sequenced sample: blood. Every receptor here comes from a human donor in good health. Both conserved end residues are part of each CDR3. Fields, in order: CDR3 protein, V gene, D gene, J gene. A D gene is named only where the DNA matches it firmly.

CASSPTGTGPEAFF	TRBV5-1	TRBD1	TRBJ1-1
CASSLIIGDRGLREQFF	TRBV3-1	TRBD1	TRBJ2-1
CSASREEQFF	TRBV20-1	-	TRBJ2-1
CASKGGANLLYEQYF	TRBV6-2/TRBV6-3	-	TRBJ2-7
CASTKAGYEQYF	TRBV6-2/TRBV6-3	-	TRBJ2-7
CASSLENRGGTGELFF	TRBV5-5	-	TRBJ2-2
CASSRPKEGEETQYF	TRBV3-1	-	TRBJ2-5
CASSQDPGDSSYEQYF	TRBV4-1	-	TRBJ2-7
CASSSYRPGANVLTF	TRBV11-2	-	TRBJ2-6
CASSATSGGAYEQYF	TRBV9	TRBD2	-
CSAARAGTSTYEQYF	TRBV20-1	-	TRBJ2-7
CASSVTTHQTQYF	TRBV9	-	TRBJ2-5
CASSLSSQLYEQYF	TRBV7-2	-	TRBJ2-7